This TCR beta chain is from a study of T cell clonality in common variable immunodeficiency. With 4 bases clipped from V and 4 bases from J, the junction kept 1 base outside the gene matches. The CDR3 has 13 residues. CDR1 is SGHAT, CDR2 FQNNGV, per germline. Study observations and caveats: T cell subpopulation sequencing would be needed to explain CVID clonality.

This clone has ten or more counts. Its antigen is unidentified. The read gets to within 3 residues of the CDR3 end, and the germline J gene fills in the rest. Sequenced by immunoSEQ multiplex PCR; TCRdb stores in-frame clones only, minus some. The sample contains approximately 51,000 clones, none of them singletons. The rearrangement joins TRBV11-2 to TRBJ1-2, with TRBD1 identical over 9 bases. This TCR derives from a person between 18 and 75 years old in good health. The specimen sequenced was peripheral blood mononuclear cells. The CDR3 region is CASSWTGAYGYTF. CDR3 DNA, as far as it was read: TGTGCCAGCAGCTGGACAGGGGCCTATGGC.